This T cell receptor (beta chain) was identified in a study of cytomegalovirus exposure and HLA in healthy donors. On the study more broadly: An earlier analysis identified some 110 million unique TCR beta sequences in about 179 million T cells. Study-wide findings and caveats: In an earlier analysis, in roughly 580 donors, most V segments appeared productive either ~87% or ~30% of the time. Specific recognition of CMV antigens was confirmed in vitro for a few chains (all CMV-associated). Differences between HLA loci emerged in a later analysis of TCR association rates, with DRB1 most and HLA-C fewest.

Trimming cost V 3 bases and J 10 bases; bases outside gene matches: 5. CDR3 length: 13 residues. Germline values: CDR1 SNHLY, CDR2 FYNNEI. Comment on this clone: Its cognate antigen is unknown.

In the PCR, 60 Vbeta and 13 Jbeta primers were used. Generated by immunoSEQ multiplex PCR, the TCRdb table keeps only in-frame clones and is missing some. The repertoire holds roughly 62,000 clones, approximately 80% seen once, with roughly 3.4% in the top ten. This clonotype was obtained from a woman aged 40 to 50 in good health and CMV-seropositive. The chain carries TRBV2 and TRBJ1-4; 7 bases map to TRBD1. Sequencing was done on a sample of PBMCs. The CDR3 protein is CASSELGGGKLFF. The CDR3 bases are TGTGCCAGCAGTGAGTTAGGGGGCGGAAAACTGTTTTTT.